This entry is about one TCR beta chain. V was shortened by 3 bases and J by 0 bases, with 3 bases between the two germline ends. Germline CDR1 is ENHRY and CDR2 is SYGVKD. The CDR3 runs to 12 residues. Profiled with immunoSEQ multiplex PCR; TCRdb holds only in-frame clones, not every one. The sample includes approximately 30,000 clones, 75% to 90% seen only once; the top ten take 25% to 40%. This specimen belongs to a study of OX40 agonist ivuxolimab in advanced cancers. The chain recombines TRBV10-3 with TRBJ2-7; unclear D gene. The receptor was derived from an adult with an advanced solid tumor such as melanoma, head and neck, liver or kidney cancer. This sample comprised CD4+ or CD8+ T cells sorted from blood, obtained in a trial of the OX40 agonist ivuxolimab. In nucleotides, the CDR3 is TGTGCCATCAGTGACAGCTCCTACGAGCAGTACTTC. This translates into CAISDSSYEQYF.